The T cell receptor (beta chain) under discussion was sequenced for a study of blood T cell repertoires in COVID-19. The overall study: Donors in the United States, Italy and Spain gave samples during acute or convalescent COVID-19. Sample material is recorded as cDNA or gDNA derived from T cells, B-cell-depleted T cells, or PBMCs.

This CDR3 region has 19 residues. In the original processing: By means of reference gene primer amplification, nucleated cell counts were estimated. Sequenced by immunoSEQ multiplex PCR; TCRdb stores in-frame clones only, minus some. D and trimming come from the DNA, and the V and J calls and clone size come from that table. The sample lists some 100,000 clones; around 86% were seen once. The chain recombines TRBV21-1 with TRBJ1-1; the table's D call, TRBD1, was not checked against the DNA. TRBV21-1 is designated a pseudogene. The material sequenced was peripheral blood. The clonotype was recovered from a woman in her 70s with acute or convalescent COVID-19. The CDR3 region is CASSKEIWGTTRMNTEAFF. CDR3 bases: TGTGCCAGCAGCAAAGAAATATGGGGGACAACTCGCATGAACACTGAAGCTTTCTTT.